Listed here are 5 T cell receptor beta chains from one sample, sequenced in a study of T cell responses to AZD1222 COVID-19 vaccine. The table came from immunoSEQ multiplex PCR; TCRdb's copy has only in-frame clones and leaves some out. The sample gives fewer than 100,000 clones, about nine tenths of which show up once; roughly 15% is in the top ten. The sequencing used peripheral blood, collected 28 days after the second AZD1222 dose. The receptors come from an adult who received the AZD1222 COVID-19 vaccine.

This rearrangement joins TRBV5-1 to TRBJ2-5; no clear D gene. The CDR3 runs 12 residues. CDR1 is SGHRS and CDR2 is YFSETQ in the germline V gene. V shed 5 bases and J shed 0 bases, with 5 bases lying between them. In nucleotides, the CDR3 is TGCGCCAGCAGACAGTACCAAGAGACCCAGTACTTC. This sequence encodes CASRQYQETQYF. Together with reference TRBV5-1 and TRBJ2-5, the CDR3 gives the full variable domain: KAGVTQTPRYLIKTRGQQVTLSCSPISGHRSVSWYQQTPGQGLQFLFEYFSETQRNKGNFPGRFSGRQFSNSRSEMNVSTLELGDSALYLCASRQYQETQYFGPGTRLLVL.

The chain employs TRBV27 and TRBJ1-2, with D uncertain. The V and J ends lost 2 bases and 5 bases respectively, with 12 bases between them. The CDR3 is 14 residues long. Germline CDR1 is MNHEY and CDR2 is SMNVEV (reference sequence). The CDR3 region is CASSLSFTAYGYTF. The CDR3 bases are TGTGCCAGCAGTTTAAGCTTTACGGCTTATGGCTACACCTTC.

This chain links TRBV6-5 with TRBJ2-7; the D gene is possibly TRBD2 (5 bases). The V end lost 7 bases, the J end lost 4 bases, and 17 bases lay between the germline ends. CDR1 and CDR2 (germline): MNHEY, SVGAGI. CDR3 size: 14 residues. CDR3 nucleotides: TGTGCCAGCAACAATGACGGGATCCTTTACGAGCAGTACTTC. It translates to CASNNDGILYEQYF.

This chain connects TRBV28 to TRBJ2-1, with 9 bases fitting TRBD2. This CDR3 is built from 15 residues. Germline V lookup: CDR1 MDHEN, CDR2 SYDVKM. V shed 3 bases and J 7 bases; nucleotides not matched to a gene: 7. The CDR3, as DNA: TGTGCCAGCAGTTTGTGGCGGGAGGGCCGTAATGAGCAGTTCTTC. Protein sequence: CASSLWREGRNEQFF.

This clone turned up a few times. This sequence joins TRBV28 and TRBJ2-2; maybe TRBD2 (6 bases). Germline lookup yields CDR1 MDHEN and CDR2 SYDVKM. This CDR3 is 15 amino acids long. V dropped 4 bases and J dropped 4 bases, with 13 bases sitting between them. CDR3 region: CASSSKRLGTGELFF. CDR3 in DNA: TGTGCCAGCAGTTCTAAGAGACTAGGCACCGGGGAGCTGTTTTTT. Combining the CDR3 with reference TRBV28 and TRBJ2-2 gives the whole variable domain DVKVTQSSRYLVKRTGEKVFLECVQDMDHENMFWYRQDPGLGLRLIYFSYDVKMKEKGDIPEGYSVSREKKERFSLILESASTNQTSMYLCASSSKRLGTGELFFGEGSRLTVL.